This TCR beta chain was found in a study of cytomegalovirus exposure and HLA in healthy donors. Background on the study: Later, an analysis reported that the 120 or so validation repertoires had used the same platform as the approximately 630 first-cohort repertoires.

Study conclusions and caveats: With high specificity and sensitivity, the classifier reportedly diagnosed cytomegalovirus status.

The CDR3 covers 16 residues. The germline V gene has CDR1 SGHDT and CDR2 YYEEEE. V lost 0 bases to trimming and J lost 0 bases, with 10 bases between them. A note on this clone: Antigen specificity is unknown.

This table comes from immunoSEQ multiplex PCR, and its TCRdb copy is limited to in-frame clones, with some not included. The sample yields about 120,000 clones, roughly 95% seen once. Sequencing was performed on PBMCs. This TCR came from a man between 18 and 29 years old in good health and CMV-seronegative. This sequence joins TRBV5-6 and TRBJ2-1; no reliable D call. CDR3: CASSLGFLSSYNEQFF. The DNA of the CDR3 is TGTGCCAGCAGCTTGGGCTTCCTAAGCTCCTACAATGAGCAGTTCTTC. The full variable domain, its missing parts supplied by reference TRBV5-6 and TRBJ2-1, is DAGVTQSPTHLIKTRGQQVTLRCSPKSGHDTVSWYQQALGQGPQFIFQYYEEEERQRGNFPDRFSGHQFPNYSSELNVNALLLGDSALYLCASSLGFLSSYNEQFFGPGTRLTVL.